The sequence of this T cell receptor beta chain was determined in a study of cytomegalovirus exposure and HLA in healthy donors. TCRdb's table, derived via immunoSEQ multiplex PCR, lists solely in-frame clones and lacks some. The repertoire holds about 120,000 clones, with around nine tenths as singletons. The study drew the donors from its approximately 110-subject validation cohort, separate from the 666-subject first cohort. This CDR3 region has 14 residues. Germline V gives CDR1 SGDLS, CDR2 YYNGEE. J lost 3 bases, V lost 4 bases, and 4 bases had no gene match. Findings and limits, study-wide: The dataset shows that most TCR sequences were rare, while some public TCRs occurred in many donors. Among the CMV-associated chains, three were confirmed in vitro as specific for CMV antigens. The authors listed 150 to 200 TCR beta chains as cytomegalovirus-associated.

As to this clone: Its antigen is currently unknown.

The sample taken for sequencing was PBMCs. The chain joins TRBV9 to TRBJ2-7, with 10 bases aligning to TRBD2. This sequence was found in a woman aged 18-29 years in good health and CMV-seronegative. The CDR3 spells CASSPGLAVYEQYF. CDR3 sequence (DNA): TGTGCCAGCAGCCCTGGACTAGCGGTCTACGAGCAGTACTTC.